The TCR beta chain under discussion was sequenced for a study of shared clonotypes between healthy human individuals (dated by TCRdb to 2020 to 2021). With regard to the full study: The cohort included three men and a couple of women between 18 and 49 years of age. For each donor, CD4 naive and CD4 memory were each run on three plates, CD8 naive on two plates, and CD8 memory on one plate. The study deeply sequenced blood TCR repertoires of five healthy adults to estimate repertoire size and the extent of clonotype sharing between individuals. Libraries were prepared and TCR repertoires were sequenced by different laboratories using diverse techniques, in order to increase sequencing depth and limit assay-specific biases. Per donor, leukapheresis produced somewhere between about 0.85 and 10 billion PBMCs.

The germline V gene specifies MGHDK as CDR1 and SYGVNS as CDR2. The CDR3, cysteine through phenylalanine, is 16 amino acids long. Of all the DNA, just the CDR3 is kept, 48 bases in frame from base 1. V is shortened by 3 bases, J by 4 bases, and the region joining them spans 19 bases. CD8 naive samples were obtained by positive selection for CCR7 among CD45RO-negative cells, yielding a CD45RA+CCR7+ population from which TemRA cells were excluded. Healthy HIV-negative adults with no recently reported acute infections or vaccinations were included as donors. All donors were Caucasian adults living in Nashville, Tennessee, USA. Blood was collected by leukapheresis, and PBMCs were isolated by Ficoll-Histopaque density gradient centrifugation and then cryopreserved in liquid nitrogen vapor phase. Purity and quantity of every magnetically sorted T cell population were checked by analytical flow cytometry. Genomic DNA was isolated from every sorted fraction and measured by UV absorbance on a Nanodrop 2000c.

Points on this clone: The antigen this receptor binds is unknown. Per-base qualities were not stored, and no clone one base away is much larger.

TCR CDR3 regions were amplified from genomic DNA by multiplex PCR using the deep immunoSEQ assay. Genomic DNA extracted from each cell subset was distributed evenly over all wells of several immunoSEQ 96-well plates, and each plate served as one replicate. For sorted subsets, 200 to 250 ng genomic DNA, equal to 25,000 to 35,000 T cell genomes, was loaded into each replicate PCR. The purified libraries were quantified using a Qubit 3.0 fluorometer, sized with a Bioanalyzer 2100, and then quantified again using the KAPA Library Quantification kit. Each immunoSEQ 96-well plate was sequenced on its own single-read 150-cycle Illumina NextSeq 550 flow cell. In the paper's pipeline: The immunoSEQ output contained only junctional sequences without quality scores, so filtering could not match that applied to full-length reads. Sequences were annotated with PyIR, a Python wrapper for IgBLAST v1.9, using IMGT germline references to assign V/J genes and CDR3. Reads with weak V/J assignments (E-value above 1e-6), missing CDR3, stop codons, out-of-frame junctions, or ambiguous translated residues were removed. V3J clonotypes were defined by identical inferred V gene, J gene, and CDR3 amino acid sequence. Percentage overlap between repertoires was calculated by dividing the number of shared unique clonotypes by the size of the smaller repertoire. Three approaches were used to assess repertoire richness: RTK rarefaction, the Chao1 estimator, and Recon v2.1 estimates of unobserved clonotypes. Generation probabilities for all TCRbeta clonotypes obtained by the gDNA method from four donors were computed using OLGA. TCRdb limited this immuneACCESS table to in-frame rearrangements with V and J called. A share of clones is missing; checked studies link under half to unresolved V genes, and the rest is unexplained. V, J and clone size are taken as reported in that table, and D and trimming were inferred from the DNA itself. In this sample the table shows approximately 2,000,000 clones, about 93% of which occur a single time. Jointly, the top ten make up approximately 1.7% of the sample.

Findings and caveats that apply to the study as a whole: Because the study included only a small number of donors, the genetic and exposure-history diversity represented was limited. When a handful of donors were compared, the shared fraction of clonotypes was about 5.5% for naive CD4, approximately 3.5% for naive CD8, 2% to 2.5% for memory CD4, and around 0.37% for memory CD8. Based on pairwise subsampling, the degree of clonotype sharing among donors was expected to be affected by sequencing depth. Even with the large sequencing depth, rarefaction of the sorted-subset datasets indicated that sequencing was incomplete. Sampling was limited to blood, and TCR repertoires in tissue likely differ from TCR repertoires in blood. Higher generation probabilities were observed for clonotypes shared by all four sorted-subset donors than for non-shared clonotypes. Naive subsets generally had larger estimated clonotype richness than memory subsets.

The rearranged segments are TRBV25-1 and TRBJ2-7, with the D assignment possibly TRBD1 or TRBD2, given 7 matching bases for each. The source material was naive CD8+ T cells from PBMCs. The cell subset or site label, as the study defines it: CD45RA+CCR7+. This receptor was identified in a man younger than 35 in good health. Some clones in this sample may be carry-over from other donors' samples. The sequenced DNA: TGTGCCAGCAGTGAGGTTCGTCAGGGGGAGGGGTACGAGCAGTACTTC. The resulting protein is CASSEVRQGEGYEQYF.